A selection of T cell receptor beta chains follows, all from one sample in a study of T cell responses to AZD1222 COVID-19 vaccine. Generated by immunoSEQ multiplex PCR, the TCRdb table keeps only in-frame clones and is missing some. Here the sample spans some 110,000 clones, over 90% being singletons. The sequencing here drew on peripheral blood, taken on day 0 of AZD1222 vaccination. Receptors were obtained from an adult in good health. The CDR3 runs from the conserved cysteine through the conserved F or W. A D gene is named only where the DNA matches it firmly. Not all rows give a size; the values are once, few, many and, for expanded clones, a class.

V	D	J	size	DNA	CDR3
TRBV7-2	NA	TRBJ1-3	NA	TGTGCCAGCAGCTTAGCCCCGCGGCGGGACACCATATATTTT	CASSLAPRRDTIYF
TRBV2	NA	TRBJ2-2	NA	TGTGCCAGCGGTGGGGAGACCGGGGAGCTGTTTTTT	CASGGETGELFF
TRBV5-5	TRBD2	TRBJ2-3	NA	TGTGCCAGCAGCTCCAGGACTAGCGGGAGGCGAGATACGCAGTATTTT	CASSSRTSGRRDTQYF
TRBV19	NA	TRBJ1-4	NA	TGTGCCAGTAGTATTATGGCTGCTTCGGGGGAAAAACTGTTTTTT	CASSIMAASGEKLFF
TRBV6-6	TRBD2	TRBJ2-5	NA	TGTGCCAGCAGTTTGACGGGAGGGGCGGAGACCCAGTACTTC	CASSLTGGAETQYF
TRBV6-1	NA	TRBJ1-3	NA	TGTGCCAGCAGTGAACAGGGCTCTGGAAACACCATATATTTT	CASSEQGSGNTIYF
TRBV5-1	TRBD2	TRBJ2-1	NA	TGCGCCAGCAGCTGGACTAGCGGGATTATTGCATCGAATGAGCAGTTCTTC	CASSWTSGIIASNEQFF
TRBV19	NA	TRBJ2-7	NA	TGTGCCAGTAGTAGTGAGTCATCCCTCTACGAGCAGTACTTC	CASSSESSLYEQYF
TRBV4-3	TRBD1	TRBJ2-5	NA	TGCGCCAGCAGCCAAGAAACAAAACCGGGACAGGGAACCACACAGTACTTC	CASSQETKPGQGTTQYF
TRBV19	NA	TRBJ2-1	NA	TGTGCCAGTAGAGGTCACACCTACAATGAGCAGTTCTTC	CASRGHTYNEQFF
TRBV3-1/TRBV3-2	NA	TRBJ1-3	NA	TGTGCCAGCAGCCAAGACTGGGGCAGGGTGGTTTTGGACTCTGGAAACACCATATATTTT	CASSQDWGRVVLDSGNTIYF
TRBV19	NA	TRBJ1-2	once	TGTGCCAGTAGTCAGGGGACCGGCTACACCTTC	CASSQGTGYTF
TRBV6-2/TRBV6-3	TRBD1	TRBJ2-2	NA	TGTGCCAGCAGTAGGGGACAGGCTGCGAACACCGGGGAGCTGTTTTTT	CASSRGQAANTGELFF
TRBV27	NA	TRBJ1-5	NA	TGTGCCAGCAGTGCCTCGACAGGAGCCGGTCAGCCCCAGCATTTT	CASSASTGAGQPQHF
TRBV12-3/TRBV12-4	NA	TRBJ2-7	NA	TGTGCCAGCAGTTTAAGGGCAGCCTACGAGCAGTACTTC	CASSLRAAYEQYF
TRBV9	NA	TRBJ2-3	NA	TGTGCCAGCAGCGTAGGCGGACGCACAGATACGCAGTATTTT	CASSVGGRTDTQYF
TRBV6-5	NA	TRBJ2-7	NA	TGTGCCAGCAGTACGACAGGCCGGTGGGATGAGCAGTACTTC	CASSTTGRWDEQYF
TRBV13	TRBD2	TRBJ2-3	NA	TGTGCCAGCAGCCCCAGAGGGGGGACTAGCGGGAACTCAGATACGCAGTATTTT	CASSPRGGTSGNSDTQYF
TRBV7-2	TRBD2	TRBJ2-5	NA	TGTGCCAGCACCCCGGGGGGTATGTACCAAGAGACCCAGTACTTC	CASTPGGMYQETQYF
TRBV19	TRBD1	TRBJ2-7	NA	TGTGCCAGTAGGCGAAGCACAGGGGGCGACTACGAGCAGTACTTC	CASRRSTGGDYEQYF
TRBV24-1	TRBD2	TRBJ2-2	once	TGTGCCACCAGTGCCCCTAGCGGGAGGGCGAACACCGGGGAGCTGTTTTTT	CATSAPSGRANTGELFF
TRBV2	TRBD1	TRBJ2-4	NA	TGTGCCAGCAGCCGAAACAGGGGGCGCGGAAAGTCTCAGTACTTC	CASSRNRGRGKSQYF
TRBV24-1	TRBD1	TRBJ1-4	NA	TGTGCCACCCAGGGGGTAGAGGGCGAAAAACTGTTTTTT	CATQGVEGEKLFF
TRBV2	NA	TRBJ2-3	NA	TGTGCCAGCAGTTATGCCACAGATACGCAGTATTTT	CASSYATDTQYF
TRBV28	NA	TRBJ1-5	NA	TGTGCCAGCAGCCCCGGGCCCCGAAGCAATCAGCCCCAGCATTTT	CASSPGPRSNQPQHF
TRBV30	NA	TRBJ1-2	NA	TGTGCCACACTACCCACCCGGGCTGCTAACTATGGCTACACCTTC	CATLPTRAANYGYTF
TRBV10-1	TRBD2	TRBJ2-3	NA	TGCGCCAGCAGTGAACTAGGGACTAGCGGTCCCCTGCGGGACACGCAGTATTTT	CASSELGTSGPLRDTQYF
TRBV21-1	NA	TRBJ2-2	NA	TGTGCCAGCAGAGCGGGAGGGCGTGACACCGGGGAGCTGTTTTTT	CASRAGGRDTGELFF
TRBV15	TRBD1	TRBJ2-1	NA	TGTGCCACCAGGCAGGGGGACAGGGGATCCAATGAGCAGTTCTTC	CATRQGDRGSNEQFF
TRBV7-9	TRBD2	TRBJ2-1	few	TGTGCCAGCAGCCCCATTGCGGGCCCGGTGCGGGGGGGTGAGCAGTTCTTC	CASSPIAGPVRGGEQFF
TRBV27	TRBD2	TRBJ2-1	NA	TGTGCCAGCAGTTCCCTGACTAGCGGCTCCTACAATGAGCAGTTCTTC	CASSSLTSGSYNEQFF
TRBV30	NA	TRBJ2-7	NA	TGTGCCTGGCGGGAAGGGCTGAGATACGAGCAGTACTTC	CAWREGLRYEQYF
TRBV9	TRBD1	TRBJ2-7	NA	TGTGCCAGCAGCGCCGGGACAGGGCCCGCCTACGAGCAGTACTTC	CASSAGTGPAYEQYF
TRBV29-1	NA	TRBJ2-5	NA	TGCAGTGGGGTCCTGGGGCAGACCCAGTACTTC	CSGVLGQTQYF
TRBV6-5	TRBD2	TRBJ2-7	once	TGTGCCAGCAGGAGACTAGCAAGCTCCTACGAGCAGTACTTC	CASRRLASSYEQYF
TRBV7-3	NA	TRBJ2-2	NA	TGTGCCAGCAGACCACAGGGCCCCGGGGAGCTGTTTTTT	CASRPQGPGELFF
TRBV28	NA	TRBJ1-2	NA	TGTGCCAGCAGTTCCGGACTAGGACGTGGCTATGGCTACACCTTC	CASSSGLGRGYGYTF
TRBV5-1	NA	TRBJ1-4	NA	TGCGCCAGCAGCTTGGGTTCCTCGAGTGAAAAACTGTTTTTT	CASSLGSSSEKLFF
TRBV4-2	NA	TRBJ1-4	NA	TGTGCCAGCAGCCAAGAAGGGGGTAAGGATGAAAAACTGTTTTTT	CASSQEGGKDEKLFF
TRBV30	NA	TRBJ1-4	NA	TGTGCCTGGAGTGTACTTGAGAGGTTGGATGAAAAACTGTTTTTT	CAWSVLERLDEKLFF
TRBV7-9	NA	TRBJ2-5	NA	TGTGCCAGCAGCCCCCCTAGAGGACGTCAGGAGGAGACCCAGTACTTC	CASSPPRGRQEETQYF
TRBV28	NA	TRBJ2-7	NA	TGTGCCAGCAGTTTCGGATGGGGAAGATACGAGCAGTACTTC	CASSFGWGRYEQYF
TRBV18	TRBD2	TRBJ2-3	NA	TGTGCCAGCTCACCACGGGTAGCGGGAACCACAGATACGCAGTATTTT	CASSPRVAGTTDTQYF
TRBV7-9	TRBD1	TRBJ1-4	NA	TGTGCCAGCAGCTTAGAGGGGGCCTGGGATGCTAATGAAAAACTGTTTTTT	CASSLEGAWDANEKLFF
TRBV5-1	NA	TRBJ2-5	NA	TGCGCCAGCAGGGGGAGGCAAGAGACCCAGTACTTC	CASRGRQETQYF
TRBV27	NA	TRBJ2-2	once	TGTGCCAGCAGATTTACCGGGGAGCTGTTTTTT	CASRFTGELFF
TRBV5-6	TRBD1	TRBJ2-3	NA	TGTGCCAGCAGCTCATTGCCGGGACAGGTCACAGATACGCAGTATTTT	CASSSLPGQVTDTQYF
TRBV4-1	TRBD2	TRBJ2-3	NA	TGCGCCAGCAGCCCACCTAGCGGGAGGGGAGATACGCAGTATTTT	CASSPPSGRGDTQYF
TRBV5-1	NA	TRBJ1-4	NA	TGCGCCAGCAGCTTGGAGGGGGACCAAAATGAAAAACTGTTTTTT	CASSLEGDQNEKLFF
TRBV2	NA	TRBJ1-6	once	TGTGCCAGCAGTCGGCCGCAGGGGTTGGGTAATTCACCCCTCCACTTT	CASSRPQGLGNSPLHF
TRBV19	NA	TRBJ2-2	NA	TGTGCCAGTAGTAAAAGACAGGGGCGGGAGACCGGGGAGCTGTTTTTT	CASSKRQGRETGELFF
TRBV28	TRBD2	TRBJ2-7	NA	TGTGCCAGCAGTTTCGGACTAGCGGGAGAGTACGAGCAGTACTTC	CASSFGLAGEYEQYF
TRBV24-1	TRBD2	TRBJ2-1	NA	TGTGCCACCAGTGACGTCTTAGCGGGAGGGAATTACAATGAGCAGTTCTTC	CATSDVLAGGNYNEQFF
TRBV12-3/TRBV12-4	NA	TRBJ2-7	NA	TGTGCCAGCAGTTTGCCCGGGCCGGGCGAGCAGTACTTC	CASSLPGPGEQYF
TRBV2	TRBD2	TRBJ2-1	once	TGTGCCGAGAGGGGACTACCCGGGAATGAGCAGTTCTTC	CAERGLPGNEQFF
TRBV5-4	NA	TRBJ1-6	NA	TGTGCCAGCAGCTCAAGCCCGGAATCACCCCTCCACTTT	CASSSSPESPLHF
TRBV3-1/TRBV3-2	TRBD2	TRBJ2-1	once	TGTGCCAGCAGAGATAGGACTAGCGGGAGTTGGAATGAGCAGTTCTTC	CASRDRTSGSWNEQFF
TRBV15	NA	TRBJ2-1	NA	TGTGCCACCAGCAGAGATTTGAGACTATCACCGCTCACCGAACAGTTCTTC	CATSRDLRLSPLTEQFF
TRBV9	TRBD2	TRBJ2-1	NA	TGTGCCAGCAGCGTAGCTACGGGAGGAGGGGATGAGCAGTTCTTC	CASSVATGGGDEQFF
TRBV7-9	NA	TRBJ1-1	NA	TGTGCCAGCAGGCGGACAGTTGGCACTGAAGCTTTCTTT	CASRRTVGTEAFF